A single sample is the source of the 17 T cell receptor beta chains below, sequenced in a study of PD-1 blockade in classical Hodgkin lymphoma. Described time point: cycle 4 day 1 (C4D1), after 6 weeks of nivolumab. Every patient had relapsed following autologous stem cell transplantation, and cohorts differed in brentuximab vedotin exposure. Purification of CD4+ T cells from thawed PBMCs was achieved by magnetic negative selection. Here immunoSEQ multiplex PCR was the method, and the copy in TCRdb shows in-frame clones only, minus some. The sample contains more than 20,000 clones, 72% of which appear only once. Material: CD4+ T cells from blood, obtained before the fourth cycle of nivolumab. These receptors were obtained from a human donor with classical Hodgkin lymphoma.

The V call is TRBV18, the J call TRBJ2-5, with D unresolved. This CDR3 has 13 residues. Trimming removed 8 bases at V and 3 bases at J, with 13 bases between. The germline CDR1 and CDR2 sequences are KGHSH and LQKENI. DNA of the CDR3: TGTGCCAGCGCGAGGCGGCCCAAAGAGACCCAGTACTTC. This codes for CASARRPKETQYF.

The chain joins TRBV19 to TRBJ2-5, with D hard to call. Germline V lookup: CDR1 LNHDA, CDR2 SQIVND (reference sequence). V shed 8 bases and J shed 5 bases, with 15 bases lying between them. This CDR3 is built from 13 residues. The CDR3 is CASLDLRSETQYF. CDR3 DNA: TGTGCCAGTCTAGACTTACGGTCTGAGACCCAGTACTTC.

The rearrangement uses TRBV5-1 and TRBJ2-3; D gene unclear. Trimming removed 0 bases from V and 2 bases from J, with 7 bases in between. Germline V lookup: CDR1 SGHRS, CDR2 YFSETQ. The length of the CDR3 is 14 residues. In nucleotides, the CDR3 is TGCGCCAGCAGCTTGGCCCCAGTCACAGATACGCAGTATTTT. Translating gives CASSLAPVTDTQYF.

The chain carries TRBV6-6 and TRBJ1-2; D unclear. The V end was cut by 4 bases, the J end by 4 bases, with 10 bases between. The CDR3 covers 13 residues. Germline V gene sequence: CDR1 MNHNY, CDR2 SVGAGI (reference sequence). CDR3 DNA sequence: TGTGCCAGCAGTTTCGACGGCTCCTATGGCTACACCTTC. Protein sequence: CASSFDGSYGYTF.

V gene TRBV10-3 combines with J gene TRBJ2-7; 8 nucleotides match TRBD1. With 6 bases clipped from V and 6 bases from J, the junction kept 13 bases outside the gene matches. The CDR3 covers 15 residues. CDR1 is ENHRY, CDR2 SYGVKD, per germline. The CDR3 here is CAISAGQAIVSEQYF. The DNA of the CDR3 is TGTGCCATCAGCGCGGGACAGGCTATTGTCAGCGAGCAGTACTTC.

The gene calls are TRBV5-6 and TRBJ1-5, with D possibly being TRBD1 (5 bases). The V gene lost 4 bases and the J gene lost 5 bases, with 13 bases spanning the gap. Looked up from germline, CDR1 is SGHDT and CDR2 is YYEEEE. The CDR3 is 14 amino acids. The CDR3 DNA reads as TGTGCCAGCAGCACCCGGGGGAATTATCAGCCCCAGCATTTT. It codes for CASSTRGNYQPQHF.

This clone appeared a few times. The gene calls are TRBV6-5 and TRBJ1-1; 8 nucleotides align to TRBD1. The CDR3 extends over 13 amino acids. Trimming removed 6 bases from V and 3 bases from J; junction bases left unmatched: 3. Germline V lookup: CDR1 MNHEY, CDR2 SVGAGI. The DNA for the CDR3 is TGTGCCAGCAGCCTACAGGGGGACACTGAAGCTTTCTTT. Its protein is CASSLQGDTEAFF.

J is TRBJ1-4 and V is TRBV9; D perhaps matches TRBD1 (5 bases). Germline V gene sequence: CDR1 SGDLS, CDR2 YYNGEE. The V end lost 7 bases, the J end lost 4 bases, and 14 bases lay between the germline ends. CDR3 size: 14 residues. In DNA form, the CDR3 reads TGTGCCAGCTGCGAGGGGCCGAGTAATGAAAAACTGTTTTTT. It translates to CASCEGPSNEKLFF.

V and J are TRBV7-2 and TRBJ1-1; no firm D call. From germline, CDR1 is SGHTA and CDR2 FQGNSA. The CDR3 runs to 15 residues. V dropped 0 bases and J dropped 0 bases, with 8 bases sitting between them. CDR3 sequence reads: CASSLAGSMNTEAFF. The CDR3 coding sequence is TGTGCCAGCAGCTTAGCGGGGAGCATGAACACTGAAGCTTTCTTT.

The J gene is TRBJ1-2, the V gene TRBV4-1, with D hard to call. This CDR3 contains 15 residues. With 2 bases removed from V and 4 bases from J, the gap between germline ends came to 14 bases. Germline lookup yields CDR1 MGHRA and CDR2 YSYEKL. CDR3 in DNA: TGCGCCAGCAGCCAACCAGTCTTGGGGAGCTATGGCTACACCTTC. Its protein product is CASSQPVLGSYGYTF.

The V gene is TRBV4-2, the J gene TRBJ2-7; 10 bases match TRBD1. Germline V gene data show CDR1 as LGHNA and CDR2 as YNFKEQ. Trimming took 5 bases from V and 2 from J; bases not matched to a gene: 12. The CDR3 runs 17 residues. CDR3 nucleotides: TGTGCCAGCAGCTTGTCCCGACAGGGGGCGGTGACCTACGAGCAGTACTTC. It codes for CASSLSRQGAVTYEQYF.

CDR3 amino acids: CASSLGQGADYNSPLHF. CDR3 in DNA: TGCGCCAGCAGCTTGGGACAGGGGGCGGACTATAATTCACCCCTCCACTTT. J is TRBJ1-6 and V is TRBV5-1; 10 nucleotides agree with TRBD1. The junction had 3 bases not matched to a gene; V was cut back by 0 bases and J by 3 bases. Germline V gene data show CDR1 as SGHRS and CDR2 as YFSETQ. CDR3 length equals 17 residues.

This rearrangement joins TRBV10-3 to TRBJ2-3; D ambiguous. The CDR3 totals 14 residues. Germline loops: CDR1 ENHRY, CDR2 SYGVKD. V dropped 2 bases and J dropped 0 bases, with 6 bases sitting between them. Written as DNA, the CDR3 is TGTGCCATCAGTGAGAAGATTAGCACAGATACGCAGTATTTT. Translated, it gives CAISEKISTDTQYF.

The chain joins TRBV30 to TRBJ2-5; possible D gene TRBD2, 6 bases. The CDR3 runs 16 residues. Trimming took off 1 base at V and 3 bases at J, with 18 bases between the two ends. Germline CDR1 GTSNPN, CDR2 SVGIG (reference sequence). The DNA for the CDR3 is TGTGCCTGGAGTGGGCAGGGTAAAGGAGGGGAAGAGACCCAGTACTTC. It yields the protein CAWSGQGKGGEETQYF.

The chain employs TRBV5-4 and TRBJ1-1; tentatively, D is TRBD1 (6 bases). Germline V CDR1 and CDR2: SGHNT, YYREEE (reference sequence). The ends were cut back, 0 bases at V and 3 bases at J, with 15 bases in the middle. This CDR3 is 16 amino acids long. CDR3 sequence (DNA): TGTGCCAGCAGCTTGGGTGCGGGGGCGCAGGACACTGAAGCTTTCTTT. This gives the protein CASSLGAGAQDTEAFF. Looking up the rest from reference TRBV5-4 and TRBJ1-1 gives the full variable domain: ETGVTQSPTHLIKTRGQQVTLRCSSQSGHNTVSWYQQALGQGPQFIFQYYREEENGRGNFPPRFSGLQFPNYSSELNVNALELDDSALYLCASSLGAGAQDTEAFFGQGTRLTVV.

The chain uses TRBV19 and TRBJ1-4, with 7 bases aligning to TRBD1. Germline V gives CDR1 LNHDA, CDR2 SQIVND (reference sequence). The J segment lost 2 bases and the V segment lost 4 bases, leaving 4 bases of the junction unmatched. The CDR3 consists of 15 residues. The CDR3 DNA follows: TGTGCCAGTAGTACACAGGGGTGGACTAATGAAAAACTGTTTTTT. Protein: CASSTQGWTNEKLFF.

The chain carries TRBV2 and TRBJ2-3; D is uncertain. Trimming cost V 3 bases and J 6 bases, with 19 bases left between them. CDR1 and CDR2 (germline): SNHLY, FYNNEI. The CDR3 runs to 16 residues. Written as DNA, the CDR3 is TGTGCCAGCAGTGAGTTGAAGACCGCTCGTTCTGATACGCAGTATTTT. It is translated as CASSELKTARSDTQYF.